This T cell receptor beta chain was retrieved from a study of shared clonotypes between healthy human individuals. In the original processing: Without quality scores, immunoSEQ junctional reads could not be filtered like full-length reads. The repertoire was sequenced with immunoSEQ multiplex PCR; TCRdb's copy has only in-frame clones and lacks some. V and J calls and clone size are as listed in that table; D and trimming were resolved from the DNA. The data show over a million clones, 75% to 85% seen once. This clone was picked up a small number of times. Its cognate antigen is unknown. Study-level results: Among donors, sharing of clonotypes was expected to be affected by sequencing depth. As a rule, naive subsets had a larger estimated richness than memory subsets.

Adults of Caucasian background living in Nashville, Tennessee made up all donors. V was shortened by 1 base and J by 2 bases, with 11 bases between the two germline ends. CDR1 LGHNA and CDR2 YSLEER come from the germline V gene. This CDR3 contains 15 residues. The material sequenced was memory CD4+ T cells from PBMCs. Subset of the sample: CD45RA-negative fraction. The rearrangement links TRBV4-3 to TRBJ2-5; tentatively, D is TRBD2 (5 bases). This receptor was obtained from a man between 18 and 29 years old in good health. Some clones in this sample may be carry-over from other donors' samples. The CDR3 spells CASSQGPAGQETQYF. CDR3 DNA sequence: TGCGCCAGCAGCCAAGGACCGGCGGGTCAAGAGACCCAGTACTTC.